The 15 T cell receptor beta chains presented below share a single source sample, sequenced in a study of T cell repertoires in cytomegalovirus infection. These receptors lack a known antigen. TCRdb reprocessed the reads with MiXCR, giving one entry per CDR3 protein. The table includes about 700,000 distinct CDR3 sequences, approximately 33% detected once. The sample here was cultured PBMCs, taken from culture after CMV antigen stimulation. The receptors were sampled from a human donor in good health (CMV status not recorded). Some clones in this sample may be carry-over from other donors' samples.

This chain links TRBV5-4 with TRBJ1-1; tentatively, D is TRBD1 (5 bases). The V gene's germline CDR1 is SGHNT and CDR2 YYREEE (reference sequence). The V and J ends lost 0 bases and 1 base respectively, with 10 bases between them. CDR3 size: 15 residues. CDR3 coding DNA: TGTGCCAGCAGCTTGGCCGTCGGGGGGAACACTGAAGCTTTCTTT. As protein: CASSLAVGGNTEAFF.

The CDR3 DNA follows: TGTGCCAGCAGCCCCGGGAGGACCACAGATACGCAGTATTTT. Its protein product is CASSPGRTTDTQYF. The chain couples TRBV7-2 to TRBJ2-3; 7 bases agree with TRBD2. The germline CDR1 and CDR2 sequences are SGHTA and FQGNSA. The CDR3 loop spans 14 amino acids. J gave up 2 bases and V 5 bases, and 4 bases lay outside the gene matches.

A few counts support this clonotype. The genes are TRBV7-6 and TRBJ1-6; D remains ambiguous. CDR1 and CDR2 (germline): SGHVS, FNYEAQ. Trimming shortened V by 5 bases and J by 7 bases, and 6 bases separated the two germline ends. There are 12 residues in the CDR3. The CDR3 bases are TGTGCCAGCAGCGGGTGGAATTCACCCCTCCACTTT. This encodes CASSGWNSPLHF.

The chain is built from TRBV27 and TRBJ2-1; 14 bases line up with TRBD2. The CDR3 runs 18 residues. V dropped 8 bases and J dropped 10; count of bases not matched to a gene: 19. Germline CDR1 MNHEY, CDR2 SMNVEV (reference sequence). This CDR3 reads CASERLAGGIGPTGEQFF. The CDR3 DNA reads as TGTGCCAGCGAAAGACTAGCGGGAGGGATAGGGCCTACAGGGGAGCAGTTCTTC.

With respect to this clonotype: At one of its ends the junction is not consistent with the germline gene, which may arise from a read error. The chain carries TRBV7-9 and TRBJ2-7, with D perhaps assigned TRBD1 or TRBD2 (5 bases each). Germline V gene data show CDR1 as SEHNR and CDR2 as FQNEAQ (reference sequence). CDR3 length equals 15 residues. The CDR3 coding sequence is TGTGCCAGCAGCATCAGGGACCTAAACATCTACGACCAGTACTTC. It encodes CASSIRDLNIYDQYF.

As to this clonotype: A read error is possible here, since a much larger clone lies one base away. The gene calls are TRBV6-1 and TRBJ1-1, with D unresolved. The germline V gene encodes CDR1 MNHNS and CDR2 SASEGT. The CDR3 is made up of 12 amino acids. The CDR3 loop reads CAGSEGDTEAFF. The CDR3 region has the DNA TGTGCCGGCAGTGAAGGAGACACTGAAGCTTTCTTT.

This clonotype showed up many times. This chain links TRBV7-2 with TRBJ2-5; TRBD2 matches 11 bases. Trimming cost V 4 bases and J 3 bases; bases outside gene matches: 10. This CDR3 is 17 amino acids long. The germline V gene encodes CDR1 SGHTA and CDR2 FQGNSA. CDR3 DNA: TGTGCCAGCAGCTGGCGGGCTAGCGGGGGGAGGGAAGAGACCCAGTACTTC. Residues: CASSWRASGGREETQYF.

The rearrangement joins TRBV6-5 to TRBJ1-3; D gene uncertain. CDR3 length equals 12 residues. The V gene's germline CDR1 is MNHEY and CDR2 SVGAGI. V lost 4 bases, J lost 4 bases, and 5 bases lay in between. For the CDR3, the DNA is TGTGCCAGCAGTTGGAACGGAAACACCATATATTTT. Translated, it gives CASSWNGNTIYF.

The sample holds a few counts of this clonotype. This chain joins TRBV7-8 and TRBJ2-1; TRBD2 matches at 12 bases. Trimming took 4 bases from V and 1 from J; bases not matched to a gene: 17. The germline V gene encodes CDR1 SGHVS and CDR2 FQNEAQ. The CDR3 loop spans 21 amino acids. In nucleotides, the CDR3 is TGTGCCAGCAGCTCCAGCGCTCTAGCGGGAGGGCCAAAGGAATCCTACAATGAGCAGTTCTTC. It codes for CASSSSALAGGPKESYNEQFF.

In this sample, this clonotype turned up a few times. The chain uses TRBV7-2 and TRBJ1-2, with D perhaps matching TRBD1 (5 bases). Trimming shortened V by 0 bases and J by 6 bases, and 17 bases separated the two germline ends. Germline V gives CDR1 SGHTA, CDR2 FQGNSA. CDR3 length: 16 amino acids. As DNA, the CDR3 is TGTGCCAGCAGCTTAGCGTCAGGGCAATGGGGGGATGGCTACACCTTC. Amino acids: CASSLASGQWGDGYTF. The variable domain in full, with the rest retrieved from reference TRBV7-2 and TRBJ1-2, is GAGVSQSPSNKVTEKGKDVELRCDPISGHTALYWYRQSLGQGLEFLIYFQGNSAPDKSGLPSDRFSAERTGGSVSTLTIQRTQQEDSAVYLCASSLASGQWGDGYTFGSGTRLTVV.

The chain carries TRBV5-6 and TRBJ1-2; D gene ambiguous. This CDR3 contains 14 residues. The germline V gene has CDR1 SGHDT and CDR2 YYEEEE. Trimming removed 2 bases from V and 4 bases from J, with 12 bases in between. DNA for the CDR3: TGTGCCAGCAGCTTATCCGAAAGGAGCTATGGCTACACCTTC. Translation gives CASSLSERSYGYTF.

The V call is TRBV7-9, the J call TRBJ2-1; 10 bases are a match to TRBD2. Losses at the gene ends were 1 base for V and 6 bases for J; bases not matched to a gene: 9. From germline, CDR1 is SEHNR and CDR2 FQNEAQ (reference sequence). This CDR3 region has 17 residues. CDR3 nucleotide sequence: TGTGCCAGCAGCTTAGGAGGCAGCGGGGGGGCCCCCAATGAGCAGTTCTTC. Protein sequence: CASSLGGSGGAPNEQFF.

The chain couples TRBV11-2 to TRBJ2-1; perhaps TRBD2 as D (6 bases). There are 15 residues in the CDR3. Germline V gene lookup returns CDR1 SGHAT and CDR2 FQNNGV. Trimming took off 2 bases at V and 4 bases at J, with 12 bases between the two ends. DNA for the CDR3: TGTGCCAGCAGCTTAACGGGAGCAGGATACAATGAGCAGTTCTTC. This gives the protein CASSLTGAGYNEQFF.

V and J are TRBV12-3 or TRBV12-4 and TRBJ2-1, with TRBD2 identical over 11 bases. V trimming: 6 bases; J trimming: 4 bases; junction bases outside the gene matches: 8. CDR3 length: 16 amino acids. CDR3 DNA: TGTGCCAGCAGCCCTAGCGGGGGGAGGGAGTACAATGAGCAGTTCTTC. Protein sequence: CASSPSGGREYNEQFF.

A single count supports this clonotype. The V call is TRBV4-2, the J call TRBJ2-1; D ambiguous. Trimming took 1 base from V and 2 from J, leaving 12 bases between them. Germline V gene data show CDR1 as LGHNA and CDR2 as YNFKEQ. This CDR3 contains 16 residues. The CDR3 DNA sequence: TGTGCCAGCAGCCAAGTTCTCGCGGATCCCTACAATGAGCAGTTCTTC. This sequence encodes CASSQVLADPYNEQFF.